The rows below give T cell receptor beta chains drawn from one sample of a study of blood T cell repertoires in COVID-19. Clones were sequenced by immunoSEQ multiplex PCR, and TCRdb holds only the in-frame ones, with some missing. The table lists 250,000 or so clones, roughly 86% of them singletons. The material sequenced was peripheral blood. The receptors were gathered from a woman in her fifties or sixties with acute or convalescent COVID-19. Each CDR3 is given with its conserved first and last residue. D genes are given only for firm matches. Clone size is given for some rows only: seen once, a few or many times, or a class if the clone is expanded.

.	TRBV6-5	TRBD1	TRBJ1-2	CASRMTGARGGYTF	TGTGCCAGCAGAATGACAGGGGCAAGGGGTGGCTACACCTTC
.	TRBV6-2/TRBV6-3	TRBD2	TRBJ2-1	CASSASGRGYNEQFF	TGTGCCAGCAGTGCTAGCGGGAGGGGGTACAATGAGCAGTTCTTC
.	TRBV12-5	TRBD2	TRBJ2-3	CASAVSGSTDTQYF	TGTGCTAGTGCCGTTAGCGGGAGCACAGATACGCAGTATTTT
.	TRBV5-1	.	TRBJ2-1	CASSIDPAGEQFF	TGCGCCAGCAGCATCGATCCGGCGGGTGAGCAGTTCTTC
.	TRBV19	.	TRBJ2-5	CASSIRGSETQYF	TGTGCCAGTAGTATTAGGGGATCGGAGACCCAGTACTTC
few	TRBV11-2	.	TRBJ2-7	CASSLFRGPYYEQYF	TGTGCCAGCAGCTTATTTAGAGGGCCCTACTACGAGCAGTACTTC
.	TRBV9	TRBD2	TRBJ2-7	CASSPRGSGSYEQYF	TGTGCCAGCAGCCCGCGGGGTAGCGGGAGCTACGAGCAGTACTTC
.	TRBV4-1	TRBD2	TRBJ2-3	CASSQGKSEGRGDTQYF	TGCGCCAGCAGCCAAGGAAAATCGGAGGGGAGGGGAGATACGCAGTATTTT
.	TRBV28	.	TRBJ2-7	CASSPDRPYEQYF	TGTGCCAGCAGCCCAGACAGACCCTACGAGCAGTACTTC
.	TRBV5-1	TRBD2	TRBJ2-5	CASRAGGQETQYF	TGCGCCAGCAGAGCGGGGGGGCAAGAGACCCAGTACTTC
.	TRBV6-5	TRBD1	TRBJ1-4	CASSYAGGGTNEKLFF	TGTGCCAGCAGTTACGCAGGGGGCGGAACTAATGAAAAACTGTTTTTT
.	TRBV6-2/TRBV6-3	TRBD1	TRBJ1-1	CASSYLGQGGKMTEAFF	TGTGCCAGCAGTTATCTCGGACAGGGAGGGAAGATGACTGAAGCTTTCTTT
few	TRBV27	.	TRBJ2-7	CALVPYEQYF	TGTGCTTTAGTTCCGTACGAGCAGTACTTC
.	TRBV2	TRBD1	TRBJ1-1	CASSEQGESTEAFF	TGTGCCAGCAGTGAACAGGGGGAATCCACTGAAGCTTTCTTT
.	TRBV9	TRBD1	TRBJ1-3	CASRPPGTGQNTIYF	TGTGCCAGCAGACCCCCCGGGACAGGGCAGAACACCATATATTTT
.	TRBV28	TRBD1	TRBJ1-2	CASTPGGLGYTF	TGTGCCAGCACCCCAGGGGGGTTAGGCTACACCTTC
.	TRBV29-1	TRBD1	TRBJ1-1	CSIQQGAGNTEAFF	TGCAGCATTCAACAGGGGGCTGGGAACACTGAAGCTTTCTTT
.	TRBV9	.	TRBJ1-6	CASSAGNSYNSPLHF	TGTGCCAGCAGCGCGGGGAACTCCTATAATTCACCCCTCCACTTT
.	TRBV9	.	TRBJ1-6	CASSGGGNYNSPLHF	TGTGCCAGCAGCGGAGGGGGTAACTATAATTCACCCCTCCACTTT
.	TRBV7-9	TRBD2	TRBJ2-2	CASGRVTGELFF	TGTGCCAGCGGGAGGGTCACCGGGGAGCTGTTTTTT
.	TRBV30	TRBD1	TRBJ2-1	CAWSVRVSGTVYNEQFF	TGTGCCTGGAGTGTAAGAGTGTCGGGGACAGTTTACAATGAGCAGTTCTTC
.	TRBV11-2	.	TRBJ2-7	CASSFPAARVEQYF	TGTGCCAGCAGCTTCCCGGCAGCGAGAGTGGAGCAGTACTTC
.	TRBV7-8	.	TRBJ2-5	CASSHLGGTVQETQYF	TGTGCCAGCAGCCATCTAGGGGGAACAGTCCAAGAGACCCAGTACTTC
once	TRBV2	.	TRBJ2-7	CASSVAGLAPYEQYF	TGTGCCAGCAGTGTGGCGGGACTCGCACCCTACGAGCAGTACTTC
.	TRBV23-1	TRBD1	TRBJ2-7	CASSPGQVYEQYF	TGCGCCAGCAGTCCCGGACAGGTCTACGAGCAGTACTTC
.	TRBV18	TRBD2	TRBJ2-1	CASSPPNSGGRYNEQFF	TGTGCCAGCTCACCACCGAATAGCGGGGGCCGTTACAATGAGCAGTTCTTC
.	TRBV28	.	TRBJ1-1	CASSPRQKAFF	TGTGCCAGCAGTCCCAGACAGAAAGCTTTCTTT
.	TRBV9	TRBD2	TRBJ2-5	CASSVSGGGAGETQYF	TGTGCCAGCAGCGTAAGCGGCGGGGGGGCCGGAGAGACCCAGTACTTC
.	TRBV25-1	TRBD2	TRBJ2-7	CASSEYGRERQYF	TGTGCCAGCAGTGAATATGGGAGGGAGCGGCAGTACTTC
.	TRBV6-5	TRBD1	TRBJ1-4	CASSATGLNEKLFF	TGTGCCAGCAGCGCGACAGGGCTTAATGAAAAACTGTTTTTT
.	TRBV25-1	.	TRBJ1-2	CASSEYGGVNYGYTF	TGTGCCAGCAGTGAGTACGGAGGGGTTAACTATGGCTACACCTTC
.	TRBV2	TRBD2	TRBJ2-4	CASSQTSGGTKNIQYF	TGTGCCAGCAGCCAAACTAGCGGGGGGACCAAAAACATTCAGTACTTC
.	TRBV7-3	.	TRBJ2-2	CASSLRGAGDTGELFF	TGTGCCAGCAGCTTACGGGGCGCAGGGGACACCGGGGAGCTGTTTTTT